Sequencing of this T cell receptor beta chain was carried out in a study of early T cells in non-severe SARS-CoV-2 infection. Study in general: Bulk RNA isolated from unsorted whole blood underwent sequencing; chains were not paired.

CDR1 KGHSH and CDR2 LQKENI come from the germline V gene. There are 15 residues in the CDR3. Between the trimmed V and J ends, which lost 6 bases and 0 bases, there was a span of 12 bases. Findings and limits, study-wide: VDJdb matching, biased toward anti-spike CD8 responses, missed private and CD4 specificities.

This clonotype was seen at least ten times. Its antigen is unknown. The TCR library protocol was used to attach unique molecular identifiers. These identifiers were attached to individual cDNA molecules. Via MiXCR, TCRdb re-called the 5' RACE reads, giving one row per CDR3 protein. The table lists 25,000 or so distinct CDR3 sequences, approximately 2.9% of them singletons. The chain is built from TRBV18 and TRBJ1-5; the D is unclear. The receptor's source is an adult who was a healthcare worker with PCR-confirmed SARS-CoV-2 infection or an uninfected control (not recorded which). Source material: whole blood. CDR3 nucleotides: TGTGCCAGCTCGCTCCAGTATACTAGCAATCAGCCCCAGCATTTT. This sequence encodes CASSLQYTSNQPQHF.